This entry features one T cell receptor beta chain sequence. TCRdb keeps only in-frame clones here, not all; method: immunoSEQ multiplex PCR. Of 200,000 to 250,000 clones detected, over 80% appear once; the ten largest clones hold around 2.6%. CDR3 length: 13 residues. V lost 5 bases to trimming and J lost 5 bases; unmatched junction nucleotides: 5. CDR1 and CDR2 from the germline V gene are MNHEY and SMNVEV (reference sequence). Enrollees, roughly 18 to 90 years old, lived in fewer than 25 US areas. Participants' own reports of clinical history determined their cohort assignment. The sample originates from a study of blood T cell repertoires in COVID-19. Looking at the study overall: Acute and convalescent COVID-19 specimens originated in the United States, Italy and Spain.

This clonotype was obtained from a woman younger than 45 with acute COVID-19. The specimen was PBMCs or T cells enriched from blood (not recorded which). The chain joins TRBV27 to TRBJ1-2, with 7 bases matching TRBD1. The DNA of the CDR3 is TGTGCCAGCAGTCAACAGGGGCTATATGGCTACACCTTC. Amino acid sequence: CASSQQGLYGYTF.